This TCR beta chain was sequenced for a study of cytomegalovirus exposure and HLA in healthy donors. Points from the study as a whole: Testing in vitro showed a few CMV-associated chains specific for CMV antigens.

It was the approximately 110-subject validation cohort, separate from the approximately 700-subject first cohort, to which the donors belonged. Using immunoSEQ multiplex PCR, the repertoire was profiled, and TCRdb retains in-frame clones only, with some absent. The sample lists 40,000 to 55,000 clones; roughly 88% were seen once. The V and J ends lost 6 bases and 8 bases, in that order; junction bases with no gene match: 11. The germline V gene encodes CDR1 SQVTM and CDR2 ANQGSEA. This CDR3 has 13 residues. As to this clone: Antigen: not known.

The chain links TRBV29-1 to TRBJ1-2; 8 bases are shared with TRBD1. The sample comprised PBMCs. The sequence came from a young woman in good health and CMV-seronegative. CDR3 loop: CSVELNRGFGYTF. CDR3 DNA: TGCAGCGTAGAGTTGAACAGGGGGTTCGGCTACACCTTC.